The 25 T cell receptor beta chains presented below share a single source sample, sequenced in a study of cytomegalovirus exposure and HLA in healthy donors (dated by TCRdb to 2016 to 2017). Library prep was done by the immunoSEQ multiplex PCR assay. For the multiplex PCR, a mixture combining 60 forward primers for TCR Vbeta segments and 13 reverse primers for TCR Jbeta segments was used. The table was pulled from immuneACCESS by TCRdb, which kept in-frame rearrangements only. Such tables lose some clones; where checked, under half of the loss comes from unresolved V genes, and the rest has no known cause. A total of 100,000 to 150,000 clones appear in this sample, 70% to 85% of them only once. The ten biggest clones cover about 2.7% of the sample. Sequenced input: PBMCs. These receptors all stem from a woman aged 18-29 years in good health and CMV-seropositive.

The CDR3, as DNA: TGTGCCAGCAGTCCGGTGGGGGGTTACACAGATACGCAGTATTTT. Encoded protein: CASSPVGGYTDTQYF. The chain uses TRBV7-2 and TRBJ2-3; a possible D gene is TRBD2 (6 bases). There are 15 residues in the CDR3. Trimming removed 6 bases from V and 2 bases from J, with 15 bases in between. Germline CDR1 SGHTA, CDR2 FQGNSA. Combining the CDR3 with reference TRBV7-2 and TRBJ2-3 gives the whole variable domain GAGVSQSPSNKVTEKGKDVELRCDPISGHTALYWYRQSLGQGLEFLIYFQGNSAPDKSGLPSDRFSAERTGGSVSTLTIQRTQQEDSAVYLCASSPVGGYTDTQYFGPGTRLTVL.

A few counts support this clone. The J gene is TRBJ2-5, the V gene TRBV25-1; D is perhaps TRBD2 (7 bases). With 4 bases removed from V and 2 bases from J, the gap between germline ends came to 11 bases. Per the germline V gene, CDR1 is MGHDK and CDR2 is SYGVNS. The length of the CDR3 is 14 residues. The CDR3 here is CASSVRGGQETQYF. The CDR3 DNA reads TGTGCCAGCAGTGTTAGGGGGGGGCAAGAGACCCAGTACTTC.

This sequence joins TRBV2 and TRBJ1-5, with 9 bases matching TRBD1. V shed 6 bases and J 2 bases; nucleotides not matched to a gene: 14. Per the germline V gene, CDR1 is SNHLY and CDR2 is FYNNEI. This CDR3 has 18 residues. The CDR3 loop is CASSRPGQGIEGNQPQHF. As DNA, the CDR3 is TGTGCCAGCAGCCGCCCGGGACAGGGTATTGAGGGCAATCAGCCCCAGCATTTT.

This clone was recorded only once. The chain uses TRBV28 and TRBJ1-2; D remains ambiguous. Trimming removed 2 bases at V and 4 bases at J, with 11 bases between. Per the germline V gene, CDR1 is MDHEN and CDR2 is SYDVKM. CDR3 length: 14 residues. In DNA form, the CDR3 reads TGTGCCAGCAGTTTACGGACTGGGTTCTATGGCTACACCTTC. Encoded protein: CASSLRTGFYGYTF.

The rearrangement links TRBV29-1 to TRBJ1-2; D may be TRBD1 (6 bases). This CDR3 comprises 11 residues. Deletions cut 6 bases from V and 3 bases from J, with 8 bases between. Looked up from germline, CDR1 is SQVTM and CDR2 is ANQGSEA. Here the CDR3 reads CSVGQYYGYTF. Written as DNA, the CDR3 is TGCAGCGTCGGACAGTACTATGGCTACACCTTC.

The CDR3 sequence: CASSSGDGYTF. DNA of the CDR3: TGTGCCAGCAGCTCAGGGGATGGCTACACCTTC. This chain uses TRBV6-1 with TRBJ1-2; a possible D gene is TRBD1 (6 bases). This CDR3 spans 11 amino acids. V dropped 6 bases and J dropped 6 bases, with 8 bases sitting between them. CDR1 MNHNS and CDR2 SASEGT come from the germline V gene.

The rearrangement joins TRBV30 to TRBJ2-5; 10 bases align to TRBD2. TRBJ2-7 matches the DNA end more closely, so the J call is doubtful. Germline CDR1 and CDR2: GTSNPN and SVGIG (reference sequence). CDR3 length equals 14 residues. CDR3 sequence (DNA): TGTGCCTGGAGTGCCGGGACTAGCGCCTACGAGCAGTACTTC. Its protein is CAWSAGTSAYEQYF.

This clone has only one observation. The V call is TRBV5-1, the J call TRBJ1-2, with TRBD1 identical over 9 bases. Germline V gene lookup returns CDR1 SGHRS and CDR2 YFSETQ. The CDR3 length is 13 residues. Unmatched junction bases numbered 9, after V lost 8 bases and J lost 7 bases. CDR3 sequence reads: CASHIQGALGYTF. The DNA of the CDR3 is TGCGCCAGTCATATACAGGGGGCGCTTGGCTACACCTTC.

J is TRBJ2-7 and V is TRBV9; TRBD1 matches 8 bases. V was pared by 0 bases and J by 2 bases, with 4 bases of the junction left unmatched. The CDR3 spans 15 residues. Germline-derived CDR1 and CDR2 are SGDLS and YYNGEE. The CDR3 is CASSVDTGGPYEQYF. As DNA, the CDR3 is TGTGCCAGCAGCGTAGATACAGGGGGACCCTACGAGCAGTACTTC.

This clone was observed once. This chain connects TRBV7-9 to TRBJ1-1, with 7 nucleotides matching TRBD1. The CDR3 contains 14 residues. The ends lost 5 bases at V and 5 bases at J; junction bases unmatched: 8. Germline V lookup: CDR1 SEHNR, CDR2 FQNEAQ (reference sequence). The CDR3: CASSPRGRRTEAFF. CDR3 nucleotides: TGTGCCAGCAGCCCGAGGGGGCGTAGGACTGAAGCTTTCTTT.

The rearrangement links TRBV28 to TRBJ1-4, with D tentatively TRBD1 (6 bases). Trimming cost V 2 bases and J 5 bases, with 12 bases left between them. This CDR3 contains 15 residues. Germline CDR1 reads MDHEN; CDR2 reads SYDVKM. The DNA of the CDR3 is TGTGCCAGCAGTTTAGGGGGCAGCCTAAATGAAAAACTGTTTTTT. Its translation is CASSLGGSLNEKLFF.

This clone was found once. V gene TRBV11-2 combines with J gene TRBJ2-1; maybe TRBD2 (6 bases). Trimming shortened V by 5 bases and J by 8 bases, and 19 bases separated the two germline ends. CDR3 length equals 15 residues. The germline V gene encodes CDR1 SGHAT and CDR2 FQNNGV. The CDR3 loop reads CASSPRLEGFYEQFF. The CDR3 DNA reads TGTGCCAGCAGCCCGAGACTAGAAGGTTTTTATGAGCAGTTCTTC.

The chain carries TRBV2 and TRBJ2-4, with 11 bases that match TRBD2. V trimming: 4 bases; J trimming: 6 bases; junction bases outside the gene matches: 8. Germline CDR1 and CDR2: SNHLY and FYNNEI. This CDR3 is 16 amino acids long. The CDR3 DNA reads TGTGCCAGCAGTGGGGTTAGCGGGGGGGTTCGAAACATTCAGTACTTC. This encodes CASSGVSGGVRNIQYF.

V usage is TRBV6-4 and J usage is TRBJ2-1; 7 bases are shared with TRBD1. Germline V CDR1 and CDR2: MRHNA, SNTAGT. This CDR3 has 13 residues. J lost 11 bases, V lost 0 bases, and 4 bases had no gene match. The CDR3 reads CASSDSKGGKQFF. CDR3 DNA: TGTGCCAGCAGTGACTCAAAAGGGGGCAAGCAGTTCTTC.

The chain links TRBV30 to TRBJ2-1; D is possibly TRBD1 (6 bases). V gave up 5 bases and J gave up 7 bases, with 15 bases separating them. Germline loops: CDR1 GTSNPN, CDR2 SVGIG (reference sequence). The CDR3 spans 13 residues. CDR3 region: CAWSRTVMNEQFF. CDR3 bases: TGTGCCTGGTCTCGGACAGTGATGAATGAGCAGTTCTTC.

The count of this clone is one. The gene calls are TRBV27 and TRBJ2-3; 8 nucleotides match TRBD2. The germline V gene encodes CDR1 MNHEY and CDR2 SMNVEV (reference sequence). The ends lost 5 bases at V and 6 bases at J; junction bases unmatched: 7. The CDR3 is 14 residues long. In nucleotides, the CDR3 is TGTGCCAGCAGTCTCGCCTCTAGCGGGGATACGCAGTATTTT. This translates into CASSLASSGDTQYF.

The rearrangement joins TRBV5-5 to TRBJ1-4; 10 nucleotides match TRBD1. The CDR3 consists of 15 residues. V was pared by 1 base and J by 8 bases, with 5 bases of the junction left unmatched. In germline, CDR1 is SGHKS, CDR2 YYEKEE (reference sequence). The CDR3 DNA follows: TGTGCCAGCAGCTTGCGGACAGGGGGAGGAGAAAAACTGTTTTTT. It yields the protein CASSLRTGGGEKLFF. Supplemented by reference TRBV5-5 and TRBJ1-4, the full variable domain reads DAGVTQSPTHLIKTRGQQVTLRCSPISGHKSVSWYQQVLGQGPQFIFQYYEKEERGRGNFPDRFSARQFPNYSSELNVNALLLGDSALYLCASSLRTGGGEKLFFGSGTQLSVL.

V gene TRBV6-5 combines with J gene TRBJ1-5; D unresolved. CDR3 length equals 15 residues. Germline lookup yields CDR1 MNHEY and CDR2 SVGAGI. V gave up 0 bases and J gave up 0 bases, with 6 bases separating them. Here the CDR3 reads CASSYSGGSNQPQHF. The DNA for the CDR3 is TGTGCCAGCAGTTACTCCGGAGGTAGCAATCAGCCCCAGCATTTT.

V gene TRBV5-1 combines with J gene TRBJ2-3; no reliable D call. In germline, CDR1 is SGHRS, CDR2 YFSETQ. Trimming shortened V by 2 bases and J by 0 bases, and 7 bases separated the two germline ends. This CDR3 contains 14 residues. CDR3 DNA sequence: TGCGCCAGCAGCTTTAGCCCTAGCACAGATACGCAGTATTTT. Encoded protein: CASSFSPSTDTQYF. Together with reference TRBV5-1 and TRBJ2-3, the CDR3 gives the full variable domain: KAGVTQTPRYLIKTRGQQVTLSCSPISGHRSVSWYQQTPGQGLQFLFEYFSETQRNKGNFPGRFSGRQFSNSRSEMNVSTLELGDSALYLCASSFSPSTDTQYFGPGTRLTVL.

This sequence joins TRBV18 and TRBJ2-7; 8 bases fit TRBD1. The CDR3 contains 13 residues. J gave up 5 bases and V 3 bases, and 3 bases lay outside the gene matches. CDR1 KGHSH and CDR2 LQKENI come from the germline V gene. CDR3: CASSPGQGDEQYF. The CDR3 DNA sequence: TGTGCCAGCTCACCCGGACAGGGAGACGAGCAGTACTTC.

The chain is built from TRBV9 and TRBJ2-1, with 10 bases identical to TRBD2. Unmatched junction bases numbered 6, after V lost 0 bases and J lost 6 bases. CDR3 size: 16 residues. Per the germline V gene, CDR1 is SGDLS and CDR2 is YYNGEE. The CDR3 here is CASSVGGLAGANEQFF. DNA for the CDR3: TGTGCCAGCAGCGTAGGTGGGCTAGCGGGGGCCAATGAGCAGTTCTTC.

The J gene is TRBJ2-3, the V gene TRBV29-1; D call uncertain. The CDR3 loop spans 13 amino acids. Trimming took off 5 bases at V and 0 bases at J, with 9 bases between the two ends. Germline-derived CDR1 and CDR2 are SQVTM and ANQGSEA. The CDR3 loop is CSVNPSSTDTQYF. The CDR3 region has the DNA TGCAGCGTTAATCCCTCTAGCACAGATACGCAGTATTTT.

The chain couples TRBV30 to TRBJ2-3, with a weak D call TRBD1 (6 bases). V shed 1 base and J shed 1 base, with 6 bases lying between them. This CDR3 comprises 13 residues. The germline V gene encodes CDR1 GTSNPN and CDR2 SVGIG (reference sequence). This CDR3 reads CAWSEGGTDTQYF. The DNA of the CDR3 is TGTGCCTGGAGTGAGGGGGGCACAGATACGCAGTATTTT.

This clone has just one count. This chain uses TRBV7-3 with TRBJ2-3, with 7 positions matching TRBD2. The CDR3 extends over 16 amino acids. V lost 3 bases, J lost 1 base, and 7 bases stayed unmatched. CDR1 and CDR2 (germline): SGHTA, FQGTGA. The CDR3 DNA reads as TGTGCCAGCAGCTTTTCGGGGGGACTGGGCACAGATACGCAGTATTTT. Amino acids: CASSFSGGLGTDTQYF.

This clone was observed a single time. The chain joins TRBV2 to TRBJ1-2; 8 bases match TRBD1. With 3 bases clipped from V and 2 bases from J, the junction kept 2 bases outside the gene matches. This CDR3 is 14 amino acids long. The germline V gene has CDR1 SNHLY and CDR2 FYNNEI. CDR3 residues: CASSEDRVNYGYTF. The CDR3 nucleotides are TGTGCCAGCAGTGAGGACAGGGTCAACTATGGCTACACCTTC.